This T cell receptor (beta chain) was identified during a study of T cell responses to AZD1222 COVID-19 vaccine. J gave up 5 bases and V 6 bases, and 10 bases lay outside the gene matches. Per the germline V gene, CDR1 is MNHEY and CDR2 is SVGAGI. The CDR3 contains 15 residues. Clones were read by immunoSEQ multiplex PCR, and TCRdb kept only the in-frame ones, dropping some. The sample has about 45,000 clones, approximately 90% seen once. Study results and caveats: Spike-spanning, vaccine-associated CD4 TCRs were dominant at 160-218 and 743-854. Most donors were white British and more were female, and clonal diversity was possibly underestimated. Baseline seropositivity characterized only a handful of AZD1222 recipients.

As to this clone: The antigen is undetermined.

V gene TRBV6-5 combines with J gene TRBJ1-5, with 7 nucleotides matching TRBD1. The material was peripheral blood, obtained 28 days after the second AZD1222 dose. This sequence originates from an adult who received the AZD1222 COVID-19 vaccine. CDR3 sequence reads: CASRRSGTVYQPQHF. In nucleotides, the CDR3 is TGTGCCAGCAGAAGGTCCGGGACAGTCTATCAGCCCCAGCATTTT.